A single sample is the source of the 30 T cell receptor beta chains below, sequenced in a study of blood T cell repertoires in COVID-19. The assay was immunoSEQ multiplex PCR, and TCRdb's table has in-frame clones only and misses some. The repertoire consists of over 150,000 clones, with around 86% occurring once and the leading ten covering approximately 0.6%. Sequenced: peripheral blood. The receptors stem from a man aged 55-75 years with COVID-19, enrolled during active disease.

This chain uses TRBV11-2 with TRBJ1-1; 11 bases line up with TRBD1. V trimming: 2 bases; J trimming: 10 bases; junction bases outside the gene matches: 3. Germline CDR1 reads SGHAT; CDR2 reads FQNNGV. This CDR3 has 13 residues. CDR3 region: CASSLTGTGGAFF. The CDR3 DNA reads as TGTGCCAGCAGCTTAACCGGGACAGGGGGAGCTTTCTTT.

The chain links TRBV5-1 to TRBJ1-4; a possible D gene is TRBD1 (6 bases). Germline V CDR1 and CDR2: SGHRS, YFSETQ. V was cut by 4 bases and J by 5 bases, with 9 bases left in between. The CDR3 has 13 amino acids. CDR3 loop: CASSQDSNEKLFF. The CDR3 bases are TGCGCCAGCAGCCAGGACAGCAATGAAAAACTGTTTTTT.

For this clone: Other DNA sequences in the same sample also yield this CDR3. J is TRBJ1-1 and V is TRBV12-3 or TRBV12-4; possibly TRBD1 for D (5 bases). CDR3 size: 13 residues. Trimming shortened V by 5 bases and J by 2 bases, and 9 bases separated the two germline ends. CDR3 sequence reads: CASSPQGNTEAFF. CDR3 bases: TGTGCCAGCAGTCCCCAGGGTAACACTGAAGCTTTCTTT.

The genes are TRBV5-1 and TRBJ1-1; possibly TRBD1 for D (6 bases). CDR1 and CDR2 from the germline V gene are SGHRS and YFSETQ. CDR3 length: 14 residues. With 1 base removed from V and 4 bases from J, the gap between germline ends came to 11 bases. The CDR3 reads CASSLTGPSTEAFF. The CDR3, as DNA: TGCGCCAGCAGCTTGACAGGGCCCTCCACTGAAGCTTTCTTT.

This clone was seen just once. The V gene is TRBV5-1, the J gene TRBJ2-7; TRBD2 might be the D (5 bases). The CDR3 spans 13 residues. V lost 2 bases and J 5 bases, leaving 11 bases between the germline ends. Germline assignment: CDR1 SGHRS and CDR2 YFSETQ. The DNA of the CDR3 is TGCGCCAGCAGCTTAAGAGGGTCTGACGAGCAGTACTTC. Protein product: CASSLRGSDEQYF.

The J gene is TRBJ2-1, the V gene TRBV24-1, with D possibly being TRBD1 (7 bases). The germline V gene encodes CDR1 KGHDR and CDR2 SFDVKD. This CDR3 comprises 17 residues. V lost 0 bases, J lost 1 base, and 12 bases lay in between. CDR3 loop: CATSDLRAGGSYNEQFF. Written as DNA, the CDR3 is TGTGCCACCAGTGATTTGCGGGCAGGGGGGTCCTACAATGAGCAGTTCTTC.

This chain connects TRBV11-1 to TRBJ2-2; 7 bases are a match to TRBD1. Per germline, CDR1 SGHAT and CDR2 FQDESV (reference sequence). CDR3 length: 14 residues. V trimming: 1 base; J trimming: 4 bases; junction bases outside the gene matches: 0. CDR3 coding DNA: TGTGCCAGCAGCTTAGACAGGGGCACCGGGGAGCTGTTTTTT. This encodes CASSLDRGTGELFF.

In this sample, this clone turned up a few times. The J gene is TRBJ1-4, the V gene TRBV28, with 9 bases that match TRBD1. Germline-derived CDR1 and CDR2 are MDHEN and SYDVKM. The V segment lost 8 bases and the J segment 8 bases; nucleotides outside the gene matches: 9. The CDR3 spans 14 residues. CDR3 nucleotide sequence: TGTGCCAGCTACAGGGGGCTGATTGGGGAAAAACTGTTTTTT. Protein sequence: CASYRGLIGEKLFF.

V is TRBV6-2 or TRBV6-3 and J is TRBJ1-1; no firm D call. The germline V gene has CDR1 MNHEY and CDR2 SVGEGT. The V gene lost 6 bases and the J gene lost 4 bases, with 12 bases spanning the gap. The CDR3 totals 13 residues. CDR3 loop: CASSLTAATEAFF. The CDR3 bases are TGTGCCAGCAGCCTCACGGCGGCCACTGAAGCTTTCTTT.

The chain has TRBV5-5 and TRBJ1-3, with D uncertain. Germline loops: CDR1 SGHKS, CDR2 YYEKEE (reference sequence). The CDR3 has 15 residues. V was pared by 3 bases and J by 0 bases, with 10 bases between. For the CDR3, the DNA is TGTGCCAGCAGCTCACCGGGTAGCTCTGGAAACACCATATATTTT. Amino acid sequence: CASSSPGSSGNTIYF.

The chain is built from TRBV12-3 or TRBV12-4 and TRBJ1-1; no definite D call. The germline V and J ends were trimmed by 0 bases and 4 bases, with 6 bases remaining between them. The CDR3 runs 13 residues. For the CDR3, the DNA is TGTGCCAGCAGTTTAGCGCTAGGCACTGAAGCTTTCTTT. This encodes CASSLALGTEAFF.

The rearrangement uses TRBV2 and TRBJ1-2, with 8 nucleotides matching TRBD1. CDR3 length: 14 amino acids. Germline V gives CDR1 SNHLY, CDR2 FYNNEI. V lost 2 bases to trimming and J lost 7 bases; unmatched junction nucleotides: 6. This CDR3 reads CASSEMDRVSGYTF. The CDR3 nucleotides are TGTGCCAGCAGTGAAATGGACAGGGTTAGTGGCTACACCTTC. Combining the CDR3 with reference TRBV2 and TRBJ1-2 gives the whole variable domain EPEVTQTPSHQVTQMGQEVILRCVPISNHLYFYWYRQILGQKVEFLVSFYNNEISEKSEIFDDQFSVERPDGSNFTLKIRSTKLEDSAMYFCASSEMDRVSGYTFGSGTRLTVV.

The chain recombines TRBV2 with TRBJ1-2; 9 bases align to TRBD1. Germline CDR1 reads SNHLY; CDR2 reads FYNNEI. The CDR3 loop spans 18 amino acids. V trimming: 0 bases; J trimming: 3 bases; junction bases outside the gene matches: 11. The CDR3 sequence: CASSEAGTGIKNDYGYTF. The CDR3 DNA reads as TGTGCCAGCAGTGAAGCAGGGACAGGGATTAAGAATGACTATGGCTACACCTTC.

V gene TRBV5-1 combines with J gene TRBJ1-1, with TRBD1 identical over 7 bases. V trimming: 4 bases; J trimming: 1 base; junction bases outside the gene matches: 7. The CDR3 totals 15 residues. CDR1 is SGHRS and CDR2 is YFSETQ in the germline V gene. The CDR3, as DNA: TGCGCCAGCAGCGCTCGACAGGGATCGAACACTGAAGCTTTCTTT. The encoded protein is CASSARQGSNTEAFF.

About this clone itself: Other DNA sequences in this sample translate to the same CDR3. The J gene is TRBJ2-5, the V gene TRBV7-9, with 9 bases aligning to TRBD1. The germline V gene encodes CDR1 SEHNR and CDR2 FQNEAQ (reference sequence). The CDR3 loop spans 14 amino acids. The V and J ends lost 5 bases and 2 bases, in that order; junction bases with no gene match: 3. The CDR3 here is CASSLGTGQETQYF. In nucleotides, the CDR3 is TGTGCCAGCAGCCTAGGGACAGGGCAAGAGACCCAGTACTTC.

The table lists this clone with a few counts. The chain carries TRBV19 and TRBJ2-2; the D gene is possibly TRBD1 (5 bases). The germline V gene encodes CDR1 LNHDA and CDR2 SQIVND (reference sequence). The CDR3 is 15 amino acids. Trimming removed 7 bases at V and 1 base at J, with 13 bases between. CDR3 coding DNA: TGTGCCAGTAAAGGTTCTCAGGGGAACACCGGGGAGCTGTTTTTT. Translating gives CASKGSQGNTGELFF.

V and J are TRBV9 and TRBJ2-6, with 9 bases lining up with TRBD1. The CDR3 spans 20 residues. V gave up 3 bases and J gave up 1 base; unmatched junction bases: 14. Per germline, CDR1 SGDLS and CDR2 YYNGEE. CDR3 region: CASSATRTGDAESGANVLTF. The DNA of the CDR3 is TGTGCCAGCAGCGCAACACGGACAGGGGACGCCGAGTCTGGGGCCAACGTCCTGACTTTC.

This clone has a handful of counts. The chain links TRBV7-9 to TRBJ1-1; D unresolved. The germline V and J ends were trimmed by 1 base and 1 base, with 10 bases remaining between them. This CDR3 is 15 amino acids long. Germline V gene lookup returns CDR1 SEHNR and CDR2 FQNEAQ (reference sequence). CDR3 protein: CASSLGLARNTEAFF. The CDR3 DNA follows: TGTGCCAGCAGCTTAGGGCTTGCTAGGAACACTGAAGCTTTCTTT.

The chain recombines TRBV7-3 with TRBJ2-3, with D possibly matching TRBD2 (5 bases). The CDR3 loop spans 13 amino acids. Germline values: CDR1 SGHTA, CDR2 FQGTGA. V was clipped by 2 bases and J by 2 bases, with 5 bases between them. CDR3 sequence: CASSLDYTDTQYF. The CDR3 coding sequence is TGTGCCAGCAGCTTAGACTACACAGATACGCAGTATTTT.

This clone was picked up a small number of times. The chain couples TRBV6-1 to TRBJ2-7, with D perhaps TRBD2 (5 bases). The CDR3 is 14 amino acids. Looked up from germline, CDR1 is MNHNS and CDR2 is SASEGT. V gave up 1 base and J gave up 3 bases, with 10 bases separating them. DNA of the CDR3: TGTGCCAGCAGTGAAGGGGCGGGTTACTACGAGCAGTACTTC. Translation gives CASSEGAGYYEQYF.

The chain couples TRBV2 to TRBJ1-2, with 8 bases that match TRBD1. The CDR3 covers 16 residues. The V gene's germline CDR1 is SNHLY and CDR2 FYNNEI. V lost 2 bases to trimming and J lost 7 bases; unmatched junction nucleotides: 12. The CDR3 spells CASSERPWTGQGGYTF. The CDR3 region has the DNA TGTGCCAGCAGTGAACGTCCTTGGACAGGGCAGGGTGGCTACACCTTC.

The CDR3 loop is CASSIRLTGDYGYTF. CDR3 sequence (DNA): TGTGCCAGCAGTATCAGGTTAACAGGGGACTATGGCTACACCTTC. The chain has TRBV5-6 and TRBJ1-2; 7 positions agree with TRBD1. V shed 5 bases, J shed 3 bases, and the junction held 10 bases outside the gene matches. The CDR3 has 15 amino acids. Germline V CDR1 and CDR2: SGHDT, YYEEEE.

The rearrangement joins TRBV12-5 to TRBJ1-5, with D possibly TRBD1 on 6 matching bases. Deletions cut 4 bases from V and 7 bases from J, with 23 bases between. The CDR3 spans 17 residues. Germline V CDR1 and CDR2: LGHNT, FRNRAP. CDR3 DNA sequence: TGTGCTAGTGGTTCACACAGGGATCTTCTAGCATCCCAGCCCCAGCATTTT. Its protein is CASGSHRDLLASQPQHF.

This clone is a singleton in its sample. The chain carries TRBV19 and TRBJ1-6; D remains unclear. This CDR3 has 14 amino acids. V lost 6 bases to trimming and J lost 7 bases, with 13 bases between them. In germline, CDR1 is LNHDA, CDR2 SQIVND (reference sequence). The CDR3 nucleotides read TGTGCCAGTAGATCGCCTAAGGAGAATTCACCCCTCCACTTT. Protein: CASRSPKENSPLHF.

V is TRBV5-5 and J is TRBJ1-1; D gene uncertain. With 3 bases removed from V and 3 bases from J, the gap between germline ends came to 9 bases. The CDR3 contains 13 residues. Germline V gene lookup returns CDR1 SGHKS and CDR2 YYEKEE (reference sequence). CDR3 residues: CASSSTGYTEAFF. The CDR3 DNA reads as TGTGCCAGCAGCTCGACCGGGTACACTGAAGCTTTCTTT.

The V call is TRBV12-2, the J call TRBJ1-5; TRBD1, as called in the table, went unchecked against the DNA. TRBV12-2 is a documented pseudogene. The CDR3 is 16 residues long. CDR3 sequence: CASRPWDRDSNQPQHF. In DNA, the CDR3 is TGTGCAAGTCGCCCGTGGGACAGGGATAGCAATCAGCCCCAGCATTTT.

V gene TRBV18 combines with J gene TRBJ2-3, with 9 bases lining up with TRBD1. The CDR3 has 16 residues. CDR1 is KGHSH and CDR2 is LQKENI in the germline V gene. Trimming removed 2 bases from V and 1 base from J; junction bases left unmatched: 4. The CDR3 sequence: CASSPGQGIGTDTQYF. CDR3 DNA: TGTGCCAGCTCACCAGGACAGGGGATCGGCACAGATACGCAGTATTTT.

The rearrangement links TRBV3-1 (or the pseudogene TRBV3-2) to TRBJ1-2; 12 bases map to TRBD1. CDR1 is LGHDT and CDR2 is YNNKEL in the germline V gene (reference sequence). The CDR3 contains 16 residues. Losses at the gene ends were 5 bases for V and 7 bases for J; bases not matched to a gene: 11. CDR3: CASSFRDRGRSVGYTF. The DNA of the CDR3 is TGTGCCAGCAGCTTCCGGGACAGGGGGCGCTCAGTTGGCTACACCTTC.

V is TRBV4-2 and J is TRBJ2-7; 12 positions agree with TRBD1. V shed 0 bases and J 0 bases; nucleotides not matched to a gene: 3. The CDR3 runs to 17 residues. CDR1 and CDR2 from the germline V gene are LGHNA and YNFKEQ. The CDR3 coding sequence is TGTGCCAGCAGCCAAGACCCGGGACAGGGGGCCTCCTACGAGCAGTACTTC. As protein: CASSQDPGQGASYEQYF.

The rearrangement uses TRBV28 and TRBJ2-3; D remains unclear. The CDR3 is 14 residues long. Looked up from germline, CDR1 is MDHEN and CDR2 is SYDVKM. Deletions cut 1 base from V and 4 bases from J, with 9 bases between. The CDR3 spells CASSLFSRSDTQYF. CDR3 coding DNA: TGTGCCAGCAGTTTATTCTCGCGATCAGATACGCAGTATTTT.